Each of the 26 T cell receptor beta chains below was sequenced from the same sample in a study of T cell changes during pregnancy in multiple sclerosis. Measured with immunoSEQ multiplex PCR; TCRdb has only the in-frame clones, and not every one. This table holds 54,000 or so clones, 90% to 95% found once. Sequences were derived from CD4+ T cells from peripheral blood mononuclear cells, sampled before pregnancy. The receptor set was obtained from a female donor with multiple sclerosis, enrolled in a pregnancy study.

The gene calls are TRBV7-2 and TRBJ2-3; TRBD2 aligns across 15 bases. V shed 4 bases, J shed 7 bases, and the junction held 9 bases outside the gene matches. CDR1 and CDR2 (germline): SGHTA, FQGNSA. The CDR3 is 17 residues long. The CDR3 protein is CASSSPGTSGRTNTQYF. For the CDR3, the DNA is TGTGCCAGCAGCTCCCCCGGGACTAGCGGGAGGACCAATACGCAGTATTTT. Filled out from reference TRBV7-2 and TRBJ2-3, the complete variable domain reads GAGVSQSPSNKVTEKGKDVELRCDPISGHTALYWYRQSLGQGLEFLIYFQGNSAPDKSGLPSDRFSAERTGGSVSTLTIQRTQQEDSAVYLCASSSPGTSGRTNTQYFGPGTRLTVL.

The table lists this clone with a count of one. Sequence at one end of the junction differs from germline and may be a read error. The gene calls are TRBV10-3 and TRBJ1-5, with D perhaps matching TRBD1 (5 bases). CDR1 ENHRY and CDR2 SYGVKD come from the germline V gene. The CDR3 consists of 14 residues. The CDR3 is CATSEIGVGQPQHF. The CDR3, as DNA: TGTGCCACCAGTGAGATAGGGGTCGGCCAGCCCCAGCATTTT.

The rearrangement links TRBV9 to TRBJ2-5; 16 nucleotides line up with TRBD2. The trim removed 3 bases at V and 2 bases at J, leaving 1 base unmatched. CDR3 length equals 16 residues. The germline V gene has CDR1 SGDLS and CDR2 YYNGEE. Written as DNA, the CDR3 is TGTGCCAGCAGCGGGGGACTAGCGGGAGGGCAAGAGACCCAGTACTTC. This translates into CASSGGLAGGQETQYF. Variable domain in full (rest from reference TRBV9 and TRBJ2-5): DSGVTQTPKHLITATGQRVTLRCSPRSGDLSVYWYQQSLDQGLQFLIQYYNGEERAKGNILERFSAQQFPDLHSELNLSSLELGDSALYFCASSGGLAGGQETQYFGPGTRLLVL.

The rearrangement joins TRBV18 to TRBJ2-3; D is possibly TRBD2 (6 bases). The CDR3 runs 16 residues. Trimming took off 3 bases at V and 3 bases at J, with 16 bases between the two ends. Per germline, CDR1 KGHSH and CDR2 LQKENI. In DNA, the CDR3 is TGTGCCAGCTCACCCGACTTGACTAGAGGGACAGATACGCAGTATTTT. As protein: CASSPDLTRGTDTQYF.

This chain connects TRBV28 to TRBJ1-1; 8 bases fit TRBD1. CDR1 and CDR2 (germline): MDHEN, SYDVKM. J was trimmed by 0 bases and V by 6 bases; bases with no gene match: 6. The CDR3 has 15 amino acids. CDR3 in DNA: TGTGCCAGCAGGGTAGGGGACAGGATGAACACTGAAGCTTTCTTT. Protein: CASRVGDRMNTEAFF.

The rearrangement joins TRBV29-1 to TRBJ1-1, with 9 positions matching TRBD1. The length of the CDR3 is 14 residues. Trimming took 5 bases from V and 5 from J; bases not matched to a gene: 9. CDR1 is SQVTM, CDR2 ANQGSEA, per germline. The CDR3 sequence: CSVLKDRGGTEAFF. DNA for the CDR3: TGCAGCGTTTTAAAGGACAGGGGAGGGACTGAAGCTTTCTTT.

This clone was detected only once. The chain combines TRBV11-3 with TRBJ1-2; 10 nucleotides agree with TRBD1. The germline V gene has CDR1 SGHNT and CDR2 YENEEA. J gave up 7 bases and V 5 bases, and 4 bases lay outside the gene matches. The CDR3 covers 13 residues. As DNA, the CDR3 is TGTGCCAGCAGCAAAGGACAGGGGGGTGGCTACACCTTC. It yields the protein CASSKGQGGGYTF.

Ten or more counts support this clone. The V and J genes are TRBV6-1 and TRBJ1-1, with D possibly being TRBD1 (6 bases). V was trimmed by 7 bases and J by 3 bases, leaving 12 bases between them. CDR1 is MNHNS, CDR2 SASEGT, per germline. CDR3 length equals 13 residues. DNA of the CDR3: TGTGCCAGCAATCAGGGGAGACACACTGAAGCTTTCTTT. As protein: CASNQGRHTEAFF.

V and J are TRBV5-6 and TRBJ2-3; TRBD2 is a possible D gene (5 bases). V was pared by 2 bases and J by 3 bases, with 13 bases between. This CDR3 is built from 15 residues. Germline loops: CDR1 SGHDT, CDR2 YYEEEE. In DNA form, the CDR3 reads TGTGCCAGCAGCTTAAGGGAGAAGATTACAGATACGCAGTATTTT. Protein sequence: CASSLREKITDTQYF.

CDR3 bases: TGTGCCAGCAGCCGGGGACTAGCTGAACCCTACGAGCAGTACTTC. Amino acids: CASSRGLAEPYEQYF. This rearrangement joins TRBV7-2 to TRBJ2-7; TRBD2 matches 9 bases. CDR3 size: 15 residues. V shed 5 bases and J 2 bases; nucleotides not matched to a gene: 7. The germline V gene has CDR1 SGHTA and CDR2 FQGNSA. The full variable domain, in which reference TRBV7-2 and TRBJ2-7 provide the parts outside the CDR3, is GAGVSQSPSNKVTEKGKDVELRCDPISGHTALYWYRQSLGQGLEFLIYFQGNSAPDKSGLPSDRFSAERTGGSVSTLTIQRTQQEDSAVYLCASSRGLAEPYEQYFGPGTRLTVT.

V and J are TRBV15 and TRBJ2-5, with D possibly matching TRBD2 (6 bases). CDR3 length equals 17 residues. The germline V gene encodes CDR1 LNHNV and CDR2 YYDKDF (reference sequence). Trimming took 3 bases from V and 1 from J, leaving 18 bases between them. The CDR3 sequence: CATSRPKFGGLQETQYF. In DNA form, the CDR3 reads TGTGCCACCAGCAGGCCCAAGTTTGGGGGACTCCAAGAGACCCAGTACTTC.

The chain carries TRBV30 and TRBJ2-3, with 9 bases aligning to TRBD2. Germline V gene lookup returns CDR1 GTSNPN and CDR2 SVGIG (reference sequence). CDR3 length: 13 residues. J was trimmed by 8 bases and V by 0 bases; bases with no gene match: 3. CDR3 sequence (DNA): TGTGCCTGGAGTGTTTTAGCGGGAGCTACGCAGTATTTT. Amino acid sequence: CAWSVLAGATQYF.

This rearrangement joins TRBV5-5 to TRBJ2-7; the D gene is possibly TRBD1 (5 bases). Trimming pared 0 bases from V and 3 bases from J, leaving 13 bases between. This CDR3 has 15 residues. CDR1 and CDR2 from the germline V gene are SGHKS and YYEKEE (reference sequence). The CDR3 reads CASSLASDSIYEQYF. CDR3 in DNA: TGTGCCAGCAGCTTGGCCTCTGACAGTATCTACGAGCAGTACTTC.

The chain uses TRBV9 and TRBJ1-2; D is perhaps TRBD1 (5 bases). Between the trimmed V and J ends, which lost 0 bases and 8 bases, there was a span of 11 bases. Germline CDR1 and CDR2: SGDLS and YYNGEE. This CDR3 contains 13 residues. The DNA of the CDR3 is TGTGCCAGCAGCGTAGCGACAGCAAGGGGCTACACCTTC. Its protein product is CASSVATARGYTF.

V is TRBV18 and J is TRBJ2-3, with TRBD2 as a possible D gene (5 bases). The CDR3 is 18 residues long. Germline values: CDR1 KGHSH, CDR2 LQKENI. V was pared by 6 bases and J by 2 bases, with 24 bases between. The CDR3 nucleotides are TGTGCCAGCTCCACCCTCGGTAGGGCGGGCAGAAACACAGATACGCAGTATTTT. Its translation is CASSTLGRAGRNTDTQYF.

The rearrangement uses TRBV18 and TRBJ2-1, with D possibly matching TRBD1 (6 bases). CDR3 length: 13 amino acids. Germline V gives CDR1 KGHSH, CDR2 LQKENI. V gave up 2 bases and J gave up 12 bases, with 14 bases separating them. The CDR3 reads CASSPSRGAPQFF. CDR3 nucleotide sequence: TGTGCCAGCTCACCATCCAGGGGAGCGCCGCAGTTCTTC.

V and J are TRBV11-3 and TRBJ2-2, with D unresolved. The CDR3 is 13 amino acids. V was pared by 1 base and J by 4 bases, with 4 bases between. Germline CDR1 and CDR2: SGHNT and YENEEA. DNA for the CDR3: TGTGCCAGCAGCTTAGTCAGCACCGGGGAGCTGTTTTTT. It translates to CASSLVSTGELFF.

For the CDR3, the DNA is TGTGCCAGTAGTGTAGCGGGAGGGAGGTGGTATGAGCAGTTCTTC. Translation: CASSVAGGRWYEQFF. J is TRBJ2-1 and V is TRBV19; 11 bases line up with TRBD2. This CDR3 region has 15 residues. Germline CDR1 is LNHDA and CDR2 is SQIVND (reference sequence). Trimming cost V 5 bases and J 8 bases; bases outside gene matches: 8.

The V call is TRBV7-2, the J call TRBJ1-4; D not resolved. The CDR3 extends over 13 amino acids. Trimming pared 1 base from V and 7 bases from J, leaving 7 bases between. CDR1 and CDR2 (germline): SGHTA, FQGNSA. The CDR3 DNA is TGTGCCAGCAGCTTAGTATCGCGTGAAAAACTGTTTTTT. It codes for CASSLVSREKLFF.

The chain combines TRBV27 with TRBJ2-7; TRBD1 matches 9 bases. Germline loops: CDR1 MNHEY, CDR2 SMNVEV (reference sequence). CDR3 length equals 14 residues. Unmatched junction bases numbered 5, after V lost 5 bases and J lost 3 bases. CDR3 nucleotides: TGTGCCAGCAGTAAGACAGGGGGTTACTACGAGCAGTACTTC. It translates to CASSKTGGYYEQYF.

This chain uses TRBV7-2 with TRBJ1-2; D gene uncertain. In germline, CDR1 is SGHTA, CDR2 FQGNSA. Trimming took 3 bases from V and 8 from J, leaving 10 bases between them. CDR3 length equals 12 residues. CDR3 in amino acids: CASSFGDIGYTF. The CDR3 DNA sequence: TGTGCCAGCAGCTTCGGGGATATAGGCTACACCTTC.

The V gene is TRBV5-6, the J gene TRBJ2-1; TRBD1 matches 8 bases. The CDR3 sequence is 18 residues long. V shed 4 bases, J shed 0 bases, and the junction held 12 bases outside the gene matches. Germline V gene sequence: CDR1 SGHDT, CDR2 YYEEEE. The chain's CDR3 is CASSPSLAGTGSYNEQFF. CDR3 DNA sequence: TGTGCCAGCAGCCCGTCCCTGGCTGGGACAGGCTCCTACAATGAGCAGTTCTTC.

The chain joins TRBV18 to TRBJ1-5; 7 bases agree with TRBD1. The CDR3 is 15 residues long. Germline V gives CDR1 KGHSH, CDR2 LQKENI. V lost 2 bases, J lost 1 base, and 2 bases stayed unmatched. In DNA form, the CDR3 reads TGTGCCAGCTCACCAGACAGGGCCAGCAATCAGCCCCAGCATTTT. This sequence encodes CASSPDRASNQPQHF.

CDR3 sequence reads: CASSLSYYGYTF. The DNA of the CDR3 is TGCGCCAGCAGCTTGTCCTACTATGGCTACACCTTC. The chain links TRBV5-1 to TRBJ1-2; D not resolved. This CDR3 region has 12 residues. CDR1 and CDR2 from the germline V gene are SGHRS and YFSETQ. The germline V and J ends were trimmed by 1 base and 3 bases, with 4 bases remaining between them.

The rearrangement joins TRBV2 to TRBJ2-4; D unclear. Germline CDR1 SNHLY, CDR2 FYNNEI. Between the trimmed V and J ends, which lost 6 bases and 0 bases, there was a span of 9 bases. The CDR3 runs 14 residues. The CDR3 loop reads CASSEARAKNIQYF. The CDR3 DNA sequence: TGTGCCAGCAGCGAGGCCCGAGCCAAAAACATTCAGTACTTC.

The chain joins TRBV7-2 to TRBJ1-5, with 12 bases lining up with TRBD1. CDR3 length: 17 residues. V lost 5 bases and J lost 6; bases outside the gene matches: 11. CDR1 is SGHTA and CDR2 is FQGNSA in the germline V gene. The CDR3 loop is CASSRVSGTGGGQPQHF. CDR3 in DNA: TGTGCCAGCAGCCGTGTCTCCGGGACAGGGGGCGGTCAGCCCCAGCATTTT.